A single sample is the source of the 15 T cell receptor beta chains below, sequenced in a study of blood T cell repertoires in COVID-19. Generated by immunoSEQ multiplex PCR, the TCRdb table keeps only in-frame clones and is missing some. The sample carries under 200,000 clones, 87% recorded once. Sequencing was done on a sample of peripheral blood. The receptors derive from a woman aged 60-70 years who had recovered from COVID-19.

This clone appeared a single time. The J gene is TRBJ1-1, the V gene TRBV5-1; 7 bases line up with TRBD1. J gave up 3 bases and V 1 base, and 9 bases lay outside the gene matches. In germline, CDR1 is SGHRS, CDR2 YFSETQ. The CDR3 is 16 amino acids. The CDR3 spells CASSLNGRGVYTEAFF. CDR3 in DNA: TGCGCCAGCAGCTTGAACGGCAGGGGGGTTTACACTGAAGCTTTCTTT.

The V and J genes are TRBV28 and TRBJ2-2; TRBD1 matches 12 bases. The CDR3 runs 14 residues. CDR1 and CDR2 from the germline V gene are MDHEN and SYDVKM. The V segment lost 6 bases and the J segment 9 bases; nucleotides outside the gene matches: 5. CDR3 sequence: CASSSGTGGWELFF. As DNA, the CDR3 is TGTGCCAGCAGCTCCGGGACAGGGGGCTGGGAGCTGTTTTTT.

The chain uses TRBV5-1 and TRBJ1-3; perhaps TRBD1 as D (6 bases). From germline, CDR1 is SGHRS and CDR2 YFSETQ. Trimming stripped 0 bases from V and 0 bases from J, with 13 bases between. This CDR3 comprises 17 residues. For the CDR3, the DNA is TGCGCCAGCAGCTTGGGGTCCGGGGGGGCCTCTGGAAACACCATATATTTT. It is translated as CASSLGSGGASGNTIYF.

This clone was seen once. The CDR3 bases are TGTGCCAGCAGTGGCCCCACCGGGGGGGGTTCACCCCTCCACTTT. The encoded protein is CASSGPTGGGSPLHF. This chain connects TRBV6-2 or TRBV6-3 to TRBJ1-6; D is possibly TRBD1 (5 bases). CDR1 is MNHEY and CDR2 is SVGEGT in the germline V gene. The CDR3 runs 15 residues. Deletions cut 5 bases from V and 9 bases from J, with 17 bases between.

This chain joins TRBV7-3 and TRBJ2-5; 8 bases line up with TRBD1. Germline trimming cut 5 bases from V and 5 bases from J; bases unmatched to any gene: 13. The CDR3 has 16 amino acids. Looked up from germline, CDR1 is SGHTA and CDR2 is FQGTGA. The CDR3 DNA sequence: TGTGCCAGCAGCCCCAGTGGCCGGACAGGGCGGGAGACCCAGTACTTC. Protein: CASSPSGRTGRETQYF.

V is TRBV7-9 and J is TRBJ2-7; TRBD1 might be the D (6 bases). The V and J ends lost 2 bases and 1 base respectively, with 9 bases between them. From germline, CDR1 is SEHNR and CDR2 FQNEAQ (reference sequence). CDR3 length: 14 residues. Here the CDR3 DNA reads TGTGCCAGCAGCTTACTGGACAGATCCTACGAGCAGTACTTC. Protein product: CASSLLDRSYEQYF.

The V gene is TRBV12-3 or TRBV12-4, the J gene TRBJ2-7; D unclear. This CDR3 region has 11 residues. Trimming removed 1 base from V and 6 bases from J, with 4 bases in between. CDR3 coding DNA: TGTGCCAGCAGTTTAGACTTCGAGCAGTACTTC. Translated: CASSLDFEQYF.

As DNA, the CDR3 is TGTGCCAGCAGTGAATATAGTCAGGTTATCGGGGAGCTGTTTTTT. Its translation is CASSEYSQVIGELFF. The chain joins TRBV25-1 to TRBJ2-2; no definite D call. V lost 0 bases to trimming and J lost 7 bases, with 12 bases between them. The CDR3 is 15 residues long. The V gene's germline CDR1 is MGHDK and CDR2 SYGVNS.

This chain's CDR3 is CASSQAGVGGELFF. In DNA form, the CDR3 reads TGTGCCAGCAGCCAGGCAGGGGTTGGCGGGGAGCTGTTTTTT. The chain is built from TRBV7-8 and TRBJ2-2; perhaps TRBD1 as D (6 bases). V gave up 5 bases and J gave up 7 bases, with 14 bases separating them. Germline V CDR1 and CDR2: SGHVS, FQNEAQ. CDR3 length: 14 amino acids. Full variable domain (missing parts from reference TRBV7-8 and TRBJ2-2): GAGVSQSPRYKVAKRGQDVALRCDPISGHVSLFWYQQALGQGPEFLTYFQNEAQLDKSGLPSDRFFAERPEGSVSTLKIQRTQQEDSAVYLCASSQAGVGGELFFGEGSRLTVL.

The V call is TRBV6-4, the J call TRBJ1-6, with TRBD1 as a possible D gene (5 bases). Trimming cost V 4 bases and J 6 bases, with 13 bases left between them. This CDR3 has 15 residues. In germline, CDR1 is MRHNA, CDR2 SNTAGT. Here the CDR3 reads CASSVVGLGNSPLHF. In DNA, the CDR3 is TGTGCCAGCAGTGTTGTGGGACTAGGTAATTCACCCCTCCACTTT.

The rearrangement joins TRBV6-1 to TRBJ2-1, with TRBD2 identical over 12 bases. V shed 4 bases, J shed 7 bases, and the junction held 11 bases outside the gene matches. The CDR3 loop spans 17 amino acids. Germline CDR1 reads MNHNS; CDR2 reads SASEGT. CDR3 residues: CASSVTTSGGPWNEQFF. CDR3 sequence (DNA): TGTGCCAGCAGTGTAACGACTAGCGGGGGCCCCTGGAATGAGCAGTTCTTC.

The V and J genes are TRBV9 and TRBJ1-6; 8 bases fit TRBD1. From germline, CDR1 is SGDLS and CDR2 YYNGEE. This CDR3 contains 15 residues. V was pared by 0 bases and J by 7 bases, with 3 bases of the junction left unmatched. CDR3 residues: CASSVEDRENSPLHF. CDR3 DNA: TGTGCCAGCAGCGTAGAGGACAGGGAGAATTCACCCCTCCACTTT.

This chain links TRBV3-1 (or the pseudogene TRBV3-2) with TRBJ1-3, with 7 nucleotides matching TRBD1. V was pared by 4 bases and J by 8 bases, with 23 bases of the junction left unmatched. The CDR3 has 19 residues. Germline V gives CDR1 LGHDT, CDR2 YNNKEL (reference sequence). The CDR3 loop is CASSPNPYLRTGGTDTIYF. The CDR3 nucleotides are TGTGCCAGCAGCCCTAACCCTTATTTGAGGACAGGTGGGACAGACACCATATATTTT.

The gene calls are TRBV9 and TRBJ2-5; 10 positions agree with TRBD2. V dropped 4 bases and J dropped 4; count of bases not matched to a gene: 13. The CDR3 length is 17 residues. Germline CDR1 and CDR2: SGDLS and YYNGEE. The DNA of the CDR3 is TGTGCCAGCAGCCCCCGTCTTGAGACTAGCGGGCGAGAGACCCAGTACTTC. Translating gives CASSPRLETSGRETQYF. Variable domain in full (rest from reference TRBV9 and TRBJ2-5): DSGVTQTPKHLITATGQRVTLRCSPRSGDLSVYWYQQSLDQGLQFLIQYYNGEERAKGNILERFSAQQFPDLHSELNLSSLELGDSALYFCASSPRLETSGRETQYFGPGTRLLVL.

This sequence joins TRBV27 and TRBJ2-5; 10 bases fit TRBD1. There are 15 residues in the CDR3. CDR1 MNHEY and CDR2 SMNVEV come from the germline V gene (reference sequence). Germline trimming cut 1 base from V and 6 bases from J; bases unmatched to any gene: 5. Written as DNA, the CDR3 is TGTGCCAGCAGTTTATTCGGGGACAGGGGAAAGACCCAGTACTTC. It translates to CASSLFGDRGKTQYF.